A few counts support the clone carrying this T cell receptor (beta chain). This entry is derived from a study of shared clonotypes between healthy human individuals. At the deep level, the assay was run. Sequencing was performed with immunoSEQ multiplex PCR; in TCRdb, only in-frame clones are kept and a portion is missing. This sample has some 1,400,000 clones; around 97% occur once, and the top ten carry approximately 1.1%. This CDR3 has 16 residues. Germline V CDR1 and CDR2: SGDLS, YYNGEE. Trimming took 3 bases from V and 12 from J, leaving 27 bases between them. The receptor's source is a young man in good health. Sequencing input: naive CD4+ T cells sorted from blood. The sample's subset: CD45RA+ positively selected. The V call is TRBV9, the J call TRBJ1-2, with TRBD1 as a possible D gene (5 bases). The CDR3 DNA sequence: TGTGCCAGCAGCGAAAATACCGGGACGGGGGGAAGGGCGCACACCTTC. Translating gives CASSENTGTGGRAHTF.